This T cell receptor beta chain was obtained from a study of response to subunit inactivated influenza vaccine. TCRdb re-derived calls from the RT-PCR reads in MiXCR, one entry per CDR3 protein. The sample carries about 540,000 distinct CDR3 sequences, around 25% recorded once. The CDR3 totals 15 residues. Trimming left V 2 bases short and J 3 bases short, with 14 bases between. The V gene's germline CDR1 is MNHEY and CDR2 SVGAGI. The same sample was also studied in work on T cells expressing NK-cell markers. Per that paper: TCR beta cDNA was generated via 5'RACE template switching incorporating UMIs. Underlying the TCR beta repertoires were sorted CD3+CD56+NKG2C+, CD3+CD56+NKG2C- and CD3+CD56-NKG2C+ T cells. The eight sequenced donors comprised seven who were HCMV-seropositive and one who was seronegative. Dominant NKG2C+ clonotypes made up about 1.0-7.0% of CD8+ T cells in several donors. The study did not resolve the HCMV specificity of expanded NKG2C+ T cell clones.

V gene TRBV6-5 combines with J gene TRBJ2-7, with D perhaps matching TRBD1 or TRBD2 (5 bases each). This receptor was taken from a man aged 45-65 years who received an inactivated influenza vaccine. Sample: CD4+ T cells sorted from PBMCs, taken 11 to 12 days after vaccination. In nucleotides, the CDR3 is TGTGCCAGCAGTTACAGTCTGGGACGGGGCTACGAGCAGTACTTC. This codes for CASSYSLGRGYEQYF.